A single sample is the source of the 26 T cell receptor beta chains below, sequenced in a study of immune heterogeneity within non-small cell lung tumors. Amplification of TCR beta CDR3 was performed by multiplex PCR with 32 V and 13 J primers. TCRdb called the multiplex PCR reads again in MiXCR, with one record for every CDR3 protein. Here the sample spans over 10,000 distinct CDR3 sequences, approximately 20% being singletons. At about 600 ng per sample, bulk tumor genomic DNA provided the template. Several biopsies per primary tumor were taken during surgery, spaced as far apart as possible. Each patient presented with untreated, newly diagnosed non-small cell lung cancer and received curative surgery. The sequenced sample consisted of lung tumor tissue. All receptors derive from a man in his 60s with non-small cell lung cancer.

V and J are TRBV20-1 and TRBJ2-2, with D uncertain. Trimming pared 2 bases from V and 7 bases from J, leaving 17 bases between. In germline, CDR1 is DFQATT, CDR2 SNEGSKA (reference sequence). The CDR3 runs to 15 residues. CDR3 residues: CSARHGPPGSGELFF. As DNA, the CDR3 is TGCAGTGCTAGACACGGCCCACCAGGCAGCGGGGAGCTGTTTTTT.

By its share, this clonotype is medium-sized (0.01 to 0.1%). The V and J genes are TRBV5-1 and TRBJ2-7, with D possibly TRBD2 on 6 matching bases. With 4 bases removed from V and 5 bases from J, the gap between germline ends came to 13 bases. The CDR3 has 13 amino acids. Germline-derived CDR1 and CDR2 are SGHRS and YFSETQ. As DNA, the CDR3 is TGCGCCAGCAGCGCCAGCGGGCGCAACGAGCAGTACTTC. It encodes CASSASGRNEQYF.

This clonotype was observed many times. The chain couples TRBV11-2 to TRBJ1-2; D call uncertain. V was shortened by 2 bases and J by 6 bases, with 10 bases between the two germline ends. The CDR3 consists of 13 residues. CDR1 SGHAT and CDR2 FQNNGV come from the germline V gene. The CDR3 coding sequence is TGTGCCAGCAGCTTATCCCCGGCGGATGGCTACACCTTC. Its protein is CASSLSPADGYTF.

The V and J genes are TRBV4-1 and TRBJ2-7, with D maybe TRBD1 (5 bases). Trimming took 0 bases from V and 2 from J, leaving 11 bases between them. This CDR3 is 15 amino acids long. Germline values: CDR1 MGHRA, CDR2 YSYEKL. For the CDR3, the DNA is TGCGCCAGCAGCCAAGATCGGGCAGGGCCCTACGAGCAGTACTTC. It codes for CASSQDRAGPYEQYF.

The sample holds a few counts of this clonotype. V gene TRBV5-1 combines with J gene TRBJ1-2; no clear D gene. Germline values: CDR1 SGHRS, CDR2 YFSETQ. V was clipped by 4 bases and J by 8 bases, with 12 bases between them. This CDR3 region has 12 residues. The CDR3 is CASSPDGKGYTF. CDR3 bases: TGCGCCAGCAGCCCGGACGGGAAGGGCTACACCTTC.

By frequency in the sample, this clonotype is medium-sized. The rearrangement uses TRBV18 and TRBJ2-2; D gene unclear. This CDR3 contains 13 residues. Germline assignment: CDR1 KGHSH and CDR2 LQKENI. V gave up 0 bases and J gave up 2 bases, with 1 base separating them. As DNA, the CDR3 is TGTGCCAGCTCACCACCCAACACCGGGGAGCTGTTTTTT. Protein: CASSPPNTGELFF.

The rearrangement links TRBV4-1 to TRBJ2-4; the D gene is possibly TRBD1 (5 bases). This CDR3 has 16 residues. The germline gives CDR1 MGHRA, CDR2 YSYEKL. V shed 4 bases and J shed 0 bases, with 13 bases lying between them. The CDR3 is CASSLRQNLAKNIQYF. As DNA, the CDR3 is TGCGCCAGCAGCCTTAGACAGAATCTAGCCAAAAACATTCAGTACTTC.

The CDR3 is CASSQTLNTEAFF. The CDR3 coding sequence is TGTGCCAGCAGCCAAACCTTAAACACTGAAGCTTTCTTT. The V and J genes are TRBV3-1 and TRBJ1-1; unclear D gene. Trimming removed 2 bases from V and 2 bases from J, with 6 bases in between. CDR3 length equals 13 residues. Germline CDR1 is LGHDT and CDR2 is YNNKEL (reference sequence).

In this sample, this clonotype is medium-sized. V and J are TRBV7-6 and TRBJ2-7; tentative D call: TRBD2 (6 bases). The CDR3 has 16 amino acids. V lost 5 bases and J 6 bases, leaving 23 bases between the germline ends. CDR1 SGHVS and CDR2 FNYEAQ come from the germline V gene. The CDR3 reads CASSSLPEGGYGEQYF. In nucleotides, the CDR3 is TGTGCCAGCAGCAGCTTACCGGAGGGCGGTTATGGCGAGCAGTACTTC.

The rearrangement links TRBV30 to TRBJ2-7; weak D call: TRBD1 (6 bases). Germline lookup yields CDR1 GTSNPN and CDR2 SVGIG (reference sequence). This CDR3 has 13 amino acids. Trimming took 4 bases from V and 3 from J, leaving 13 bases between them. For the CDR3, the DNA is TGTGCCTGGAACCCGGGACATGGCTACGAGCAGTACTTC. It translates to CAWNPGHGYEQYF.

With regard to this clonotype: Germline and junction disagree at one end, which may indicate a read error. In nucleotides, the CDR3 is TGTGCCATCAGCCAAGATTTGGGAGACGGGGCTAGCCTCCACTTT. This sequence encodes CAISQDLGDGASLHF. The J gene is TRBJ1-6, the V gene TRBV14; the D gene is possibly TRBD1 (5 bases). This CDR3 is built from 15 residues. The germline CDR1 and CDR2 sequences are SGHDN and FVKESK.

This clonotype occurred a few times. V is TRBV11-3 and J is TRBJ2-7, with 13 bases matching TRBD2. V gave up 5 bases and J gave up 2 bases; unmatched junction bases: 3. The CDR3 runs 15 residues. The germline V gene encodes CDR1 SGHNT and CDR2 YENEEA. This CDR3 is CASSEGLAGTYEQYF. The CDR3 DNA reads TGTGCCAGCAGCGAGGGACTAGCGGGGACCTACGAGCAGTACTTC.

This chain links TRBV28 with TRBJ1-5, with 7 bases matching TRBD1. Germline values: CDR1 MDHEN, CDR2 SYDVKM. V dropped 11 bases and J dropped 3; count of bases not matched to a gene: 13. The CDR3 runs to 15 residues. CDR3 bases: TGTGCCGGCAAACCGGGACAGTCAATCAATCAGCCCCAGCATTTT. It encodes CAGKPGQSINQPQHF. The variable domain in full, completed from reference TRBV28 and TRBJ1-5, reads DVKVTQSSRYLVKRTGEKVFLECVQDMDHENMFWYRQDPGLGLRLIYFSYDVKMKEKGDIPEGYSVSREKKERFSLILESASTNQTSMYLCAGKPGQSINQPQHFGDGTRLSIL.

Comment on this clonotype: This may be a read error: a much more frequent sequence differs by one nucleotide. The V gene is TRBV25-1, the J gene TRBJ1-5; D unresolved. Trimming removed 4 bases from V and 3 bases from J, with 10 bases in between. In germline, CDR1 is MGHDK, CDR2 SYGVNS. CDR3 length equals 14 residues. This chain's CDR3 is CASSAPCPNQPQHF. The CDR3, as DNA: TGTGCCAGCAGTGCCCCATGTCCCAATCAGCCCCAGCATTTT.

As concerns this clonotype: Given the absence of the conserved phenylalanine or tryptophan at the CDR3 end, a read error is likely. CDR3 sequence (DNA): TGTGCCAGCTCTTCCCTGGATGGGGGACGCTACACCTTA. Translating it yields CASSSLDGGRYTL. V and J are TRBV18 and TRBJ1-2; tentative D call: TRBD1 (5 bases). V was cut by 6 bases and J by 9 bases, with 17 bases left in between. The CDR3 has 13 residues. CDR1 and CDR2 from the germline V gene are KGHSH and LQKENI.

DNA for the CDR3: TGTGCCGGTACCCCCACTACTAGCGGAGAGCAGTTCTTC. This sequence encodes CAGTPTTSGEQFF. The V call is TRBV19, the J call TRBJ2-1, with TRBD2 identical over 8 bases. Germline trimming cut 11 bases from V and 10 bases from J; bases unmatched to any gene: 13. This CDR3 has 13 residues. Germline V gives CDR1 LNHDA, CDR2 SQIVND (reference sequence).

Turning to this clonotype: At one end the junction does not follow the germline gene, possibly because of a read error. This rearrangement joins TRBV20-1 to TRBJ1-5; D is undetermined. The CDR3 loop spans 15 amino acids. The V gene's germline CDR1 is DFQATT and CDR2 SNEGSKA (reference sequence). The CDR3 protein is CSAREGGISNRPRHF. The CDR3 coding sequence is TGCAGTGCTAGGGAAGGCGGAATTAGCAATCGGCCCCGGCATTTT.

This chain uses TRBV9 with TRBJ2-1, with unresolved D. Germline loops: CDR1 SGDLS, CDR2 YYNGEE. V was shortened by 3 bases and J by 5 bases, with 6 bases between the two germline ends. The CDR3 extends over 12 amino acids. The CDR3 loop reads CASSARNNEQFF. CDR3 coding DNA: TGTGCCAGCAGCGCTAGAAACAATGAGCAGTTCTTC.

This clonotype was seen only once. Given a much more abundant clone one base away, this may be a read error. The DNA for the CDR3 is TGCAGTGCTAGAGGACAGGGGATTATCTCCTATAATTCACCCCCCCACTTT. Translating gives CSARGQGIISYNSPPHF. The genes are TRBV20-1 and TRBJ1-6; TRBD1 matches at 8 bases. CDR1 is DFQATT, CDR2 SNEGSKA, per germline (reference sequence). The CDR3 extends over 17 amino acids.

By proportion, this clonotype is medium-sized (0.01 to 0.1%). The V gene is TRBV19, the J gene TRBJ2-5, with D unresolved. V lost 3 bases, J lost 4 bases, and 15 bases lay in between. The germline gives CDR1 LNHDA, CDR2 SQIVND (reference sequence). This CDR3 has 15 residues. Here the CDR3 reads CASSIVGFVRETQYF. As DNA, the CDR3 is TGTGCCAGTAGTATTGTAGGGTTTGTTAGAGAGACCCAGTACTTC.

In its sample, this clonotype is medium-sized. V gene TRBV20-1 combines with J gene TRBJ2-7, with 11 bases identical to TRBD2. Per the germline V gene, CDR1 is DFQATT and CDR2 is SNEGSKA (reference sequence). This CDR3 comprises 15 residues. The ends lost 5 bases at V and 3 bases at J; junction bases unmatched: 9. The CDR3 nucleotides are TGCAGTGCTCGTAGCGGGAGGGAGGGTTTCTACGAGCAGTACTTC. Translating gives CSARSGREGFYEQYF.

This clonotype is medium-sized. The chain links TRBV10-1 to TRBJ1-2, with D hard to call. The V gene's germline CDR1 is WNHNN and CDR2 SYGVQD (reference sequence). Between the trimmed V and J ends, which lost 3 bases and 4 bases, there was a span of 6 bases. CDR3 size: 12 residues. The CDR3 here is CASSDTSYGYTF. The CDR3 coding sequence is TGCGCCAGCAGTGACACTTCCTATGGCTACACCTTC.

This rearrangement joins TRBV12-3 or TRBV12-4 to TRBJ2-5; 10 bases align to TRBD2. V was clipped by 10 bases and J by 3 bases; unmatched bases: 11. The CDR3 length is 15 residues. CDR3 in DNA: TGTGCCATCACACATAGCGGGAGGAACGAAGAGACCCAGTACTTC. Its translation: CAITHSGRNEETQYF.

This clonotype was seen only a few times. This rearrangement joins TRBV9 to TRBJ2-7; 11 bases map to TRBD2. Germline CDR1 reads SGDLS; CDR2 reads YYNGEE. This CDR3 is 16 amino acids long. V shed 3 bases and J 4 bases; nucleotides not matched to a gene: 9. The CDR3, as DNA: TGTGCCAGCAGCGCCCTGGGGACTAGCGGCCCATACGAGCAGTACTTC. Residues: CASSALGTSGPYEQYF.

This clonotype ranks as medium-sized. The gene calls are TRBV30 and TRBJ1-2; no reliable D call. Trimming removed 0 bases from V and 7 bases from J, with 12 bases in between. The CDR3 runs 13 residues. Germline lookup yields CDR1 GTSNPN and CDR2 SVGIG (reference sequence). Written as DNA, the CDR3 is TGTGCCTGGAGTGTATCGACGGGAGTTGGCTACACCTTC. It translates to CAWSVSTGVGYTF.

This chain joins TRBV19 and TRBJ1-1; 7 bases align to TRBD1. The CDR3 sequence is 13 residues long. Germline V gene lookup returns CDR1 LNHDA and CDR2 SQIVND (reference sequence). V trimming: 3 bases; J trimming: 5 bases; junction bases outside the gene matches: 3. The DNA of the CDR3 is TGTGCCAGTAGTATCAGGGGGGGAACTGAAGCTTTCTTT. Protein: CASSIRGGTEAFF.